These 8 T cell receptor beta chains share one sample of origin, sequenced in a study of CD8+CD57+ T cells in acquired aplastic anemia. TCR beta VDJ combinations and CDR3 sequences were profiled from genomic DNA. TCRdb analysed the reads with MiXCR anew, one entry per CDR3 protein. The data contain roughly 130,000 distinct CDR3 sequences, about half of them singletons. Sequencing used sorted CD4+, CD8+, or CD8+CD57+ T cells (not recorded which) from PBMCs. The receptors derive from a human donor in good health, serving as a control.

V gene TRBV7-3 combines with J gene TRBJ2-7; 7 bases are shared with TRBD2. CDR3 length: 13 residues. CDR1 is SGHTA, CDR2 FQGTGA, per germline. Trimming removed 2 bases from V and 6 bases from J; junction bases left unmatched: 4. This CDR3 is CASSLGGGSEQYF. The CDR3 DNA reads TGTGCCAGCAGCTTAGGGGGGGGATCCGAGCAGTACTTC. The full variable domain, completed using reference TRBV7-3 and TRBJ2-7, is GAGVSQTPSNKVTEKGKYVELRCDPISGHTALYWYRQSLGQGPEFLIYFQGTGAADDSGLPNDRFFAVRPEGSVSTLKIQRTERGDSAVYLCASSLGGGSEQYFGPGTRLTVT.

V usage is TRBV4-2 and J usage is TRBJ2-1, with unresolved D. Germline-derived CDR1 and CDR2 are LGHNA and YNFKEQ. The CDR3 extends over 12 amino acids. The V end was cut by 0 bases, the J end by 10 bases, with 7 bases between. Here the CDR3 DNA reads TGTGCCAGCAGCCAAGAGCCCGGGGAGCAGTTCTTC. Protein sequence: CASSQEPGEQFF.

This clonotype was seen only a few times. The chain couples TRBV2 to TRBJ2-7; weak D call: TRBD1 (7 bases). Trimming took off 3 bases at V and 4 bases at J, with 16 bases between the two ends. Germline CDR1 SNHLY, CDR2 FYNNEI. There are 15 residues in the CDR3. The CDR3 DNA sequence: TGTGCCAGCAGTGATATGCAGGGGGGTTTTTACGAGCAGTACTTC. It translates to CASSDMQGGFYEQYF.

The CDR3 here is CSVGPTGQREQYF. The DNA for the CDR3 is TGCAGCGTTGGACCGACGGGGCAGAGGGAGCAGTACTTC. V and J are TRBV29-1 and TRBJ2-1, with D perhaps matching TRBD1 or TRBD2 (5 bases each). The J call is uncertain, as TRBJ2-7 better fits the DNA end. The CDR3 totals 13 residues. The germline V gene has CDR1 SQVTM and CDR2 ANQGSEA.

There are a few counts of this clonotype. The rearrangement joins TRBV15 to TRBJ1-2; a weak D match, TRBD1 (6 bases). V was clipped by 0 bases and J by 4 bases, with 12 bases between them. The CDR3 is made up of 15 amino acids. The V gene's germline CDR1 is LNHNV and CDR2 YYDKDF (reference sequence). The CDR3, as DNA: TGTGCCACCAGCAGAGATCGAGGCAGGGGCTATGGCTACACCTTC. Its protein is CATSRDRGRGYGYTF.

The chain is built from TRBV9 and TRBJ1-2, with 9 positions matching TRBD1. The CDR3 loop spans 16 amino acids. Germline trimming cut 0 bases from V and 2 bases from J; bases unmatched to any gene: 5. The germline CDR1 and CDR2 sequences are SGDLS and YYNGEE. DNA for the CDR3: TGTGCCAGCAGCGTAGGTGGGACAGGGCTGAACTATGGCTACACCTTC. Encoded protein: CASSVGGTGLNYGYTF.

V gene TRBV30 combines with J gene TRBJ2-1, with D perhaps assigned TRBD1 or TRBD2 (5 bases each). The CDR3 length is 16 residues. V was trimmed by 0 bases and J by 7 bases, leaving 19 bases between them. Germline values: CDR1 GTSNPN, CDR2 SVGIG (reference sequence). As DNA, the CDR3 is TGTGCCTGGAGTGTATGGTCGGGGTCAGGGAAGAATGAGCAGTTCTTC. Protein sequence: CAWSVWSGSGKNEQFF. The whole variable domain, remainder taken from reference TRBV30 and TRBJ2-1, is SQTIHQWPATLVQPVGSPLSLECTVEGTSNPNLYWYRQAAGRGLQLLFYSVGIGQISSEVPQNLSASRPQDRQFILSSKKLLLSDSGFYLCAWSVWSGSGKNEQFFGPGTRLTVL.

This clonotype was detected ten times or more. The gene calls are TRBV3-1 and TRBJ2-5; 7 bases are shared with TRBD2. CDR3 length: 17 amino acids. The trim removed 1 base at V and 3 bases at J, leaving 11 bases unmatched. CDR1 LGHDT and CDR2 YNNKEL come from the germline V gene (reference sequence). This chain's CDR3 is CASSQGVILASKETQYF. CDR3 in DNA: TGTGCCAGCAGCCAAGGCGTTATACTAGCGAGCAAAGAGACCCAGTACTTC.